Sequencing of this T cell receptor (beta chain) was carried out in a study of T cell repertoires in cytomegalovirus infection. Study details: Peptides in the study included HLA-C-restricted and HLA-B-restricted CMV epitopes. Indications came from public TCR beta signatures; they pointed to CMV infection and to a matching HLA type. The study, taken as a whole, reports: The cumulative frequency of public TCR beta families distinguished individuals who carried CMV together with the relevant HLA. Predominance within the ex vivo response was attributable to HLA-C-restricted CMV-specific TCR beta clonotypes.

Using its own MiXCR run on the reads, TCRdb lists one record per CDR3 protein. Of about 570,000 distinct CDR3 sequences listed, almost 40% are singletons. With regard to this clonotype: The antigen remains undetermined.

The CDR3 is 13 amino acids. V dropped 9 bases and J dropped 2; count of bases not matched to a gene: 5. The sequence came from a human donor in good health (CMV status not recorded). Some clones in this sample may be carry-over from other donors' samples. The chain is built from TRBV12-3 or TRBV12-4 and TRBJ2-7; TRBD1 matches at 9 bases. The starting material was cultured PBMCs, obtained from culture after CMV antigen stimulation. In DNA form, the CDR3 reads TGTGCCAGTACAGGGGGCCATGCCTACGAGCAGTACTTC. It is translated as CASTGGHAYEQYF.